This T cell receptor beta chain came from a study of CD8+ T cells in alopecia areata. Study overall: Those patients who were treated received oral tofacitinib, which was given at 5 to 10 mg twice daily for moderate-to-severe alopecia areata.

Specified treatment: oral pan-JAK inhibitor, 5-10 mg twice daily. Cell sorting was applied to PBMCs, and CD4+ and CD8+ T cells were collected. Germline CDR1 and CDR2: SGHRS and YFSETQ. The V end lost 4 bases, the J end lost 6 bases, and 14 bases lay between the germline ends. The CDR3 contains 13 residues. cDNA serving as the sequencing template came from extracted, reverse transcribed RNA. Repertoires were generated with immunoSEQ multiplex PCR, while TCRdb's copy carries only in-frame clones and drops some. This table has around 120,000 clones, over 60% appearing once. This clonotype was sampled from a human donor with alopecia areata. The sample was CD4+ T cells sorted from blood, taken at week 4, from a patient treated with tofacitinib. The V gene is TRBV5-1, the J gene TRBJ2-7; D uncertain. The CDR3 sequence is CASSIPARSEQYF. CDR3 bases: TGCGCCAGCAGCATTCCTGCCCGGTCCGAGCAGTACTTC.